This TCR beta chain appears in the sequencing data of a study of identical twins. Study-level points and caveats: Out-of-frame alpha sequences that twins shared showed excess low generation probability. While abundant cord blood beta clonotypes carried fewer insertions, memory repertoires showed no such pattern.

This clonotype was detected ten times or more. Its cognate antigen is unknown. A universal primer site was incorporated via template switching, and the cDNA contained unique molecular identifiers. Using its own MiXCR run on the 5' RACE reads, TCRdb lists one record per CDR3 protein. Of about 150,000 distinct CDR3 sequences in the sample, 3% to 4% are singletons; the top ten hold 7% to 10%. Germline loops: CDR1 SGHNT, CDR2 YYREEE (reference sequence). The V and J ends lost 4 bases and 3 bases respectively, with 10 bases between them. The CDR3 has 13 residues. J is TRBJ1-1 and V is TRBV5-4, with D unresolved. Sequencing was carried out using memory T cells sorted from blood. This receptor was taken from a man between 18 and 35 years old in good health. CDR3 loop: CASSLSEYTEAFF. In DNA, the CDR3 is TGTGCCAGCAGCCTCTCGGAGTACACTGAAGCTTTCTTT.